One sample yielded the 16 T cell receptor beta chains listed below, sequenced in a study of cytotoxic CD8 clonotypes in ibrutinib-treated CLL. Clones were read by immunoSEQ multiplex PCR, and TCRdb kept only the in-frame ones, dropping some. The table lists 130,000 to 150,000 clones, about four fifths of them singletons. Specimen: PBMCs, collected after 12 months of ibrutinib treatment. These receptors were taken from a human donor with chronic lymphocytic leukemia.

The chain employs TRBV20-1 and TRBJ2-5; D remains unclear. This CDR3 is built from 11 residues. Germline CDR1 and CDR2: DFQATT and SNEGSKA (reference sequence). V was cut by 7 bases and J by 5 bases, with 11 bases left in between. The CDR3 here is CSGAPKETQYF. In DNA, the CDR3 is TGCAGTGGGGCGCCAAAGGAGACCCAGTACTTC.

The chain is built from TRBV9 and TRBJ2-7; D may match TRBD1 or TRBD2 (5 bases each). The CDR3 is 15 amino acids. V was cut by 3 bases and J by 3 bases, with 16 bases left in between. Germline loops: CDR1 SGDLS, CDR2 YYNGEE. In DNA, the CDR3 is TGTGCCAGCAGCGCACATTCGGGGACGGACTACGAGCAGTACTTC. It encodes CASSAHSGTDYEQYF.

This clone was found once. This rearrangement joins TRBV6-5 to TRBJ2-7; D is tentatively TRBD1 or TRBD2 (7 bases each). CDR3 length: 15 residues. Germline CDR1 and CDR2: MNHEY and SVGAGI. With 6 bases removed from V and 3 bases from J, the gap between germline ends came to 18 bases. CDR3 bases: TGTGCCAGCAGGCATCAAACAGGGGAGGGCTACGAGCAGTACTTC. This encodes CASRHQTGEGYEQYF.

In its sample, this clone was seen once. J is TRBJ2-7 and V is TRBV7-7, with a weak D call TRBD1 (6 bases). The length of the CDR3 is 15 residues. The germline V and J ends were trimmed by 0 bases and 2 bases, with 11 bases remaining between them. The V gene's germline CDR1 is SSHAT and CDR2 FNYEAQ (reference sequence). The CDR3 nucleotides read TGTGCCAGCAGCTTAGCCCAGGGGCCCCCCTACGAGCAGTACTTC. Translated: CASSLAQGPPYEQYF.

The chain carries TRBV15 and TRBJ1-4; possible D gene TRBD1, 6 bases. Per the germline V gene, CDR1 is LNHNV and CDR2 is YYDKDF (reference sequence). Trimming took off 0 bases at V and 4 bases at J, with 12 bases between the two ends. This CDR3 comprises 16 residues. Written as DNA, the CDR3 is TGTGCCACCAGCAGAGATTCAGGGGCAAGTAATGAAAAACTGTTTTTT. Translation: CATSRDSGASNEKLFF.

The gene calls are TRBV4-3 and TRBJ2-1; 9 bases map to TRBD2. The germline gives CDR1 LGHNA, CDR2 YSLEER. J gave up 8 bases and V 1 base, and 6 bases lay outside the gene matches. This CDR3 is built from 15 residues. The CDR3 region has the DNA TGCGCCAGCAGCCAAGGTAGCGGGAGTAGCGATGAGCAGTTCTTC. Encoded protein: CASSQGSGSSDEQFF.

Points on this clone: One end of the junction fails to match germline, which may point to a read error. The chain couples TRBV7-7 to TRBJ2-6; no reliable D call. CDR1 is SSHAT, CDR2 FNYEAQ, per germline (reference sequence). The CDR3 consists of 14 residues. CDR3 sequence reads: CASSSVAGANVLTF. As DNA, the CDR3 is TGTGCTAGCAGTTCGGTCGCTGGGGCCAACGTCCTGACTTTC.

The CDR3 DNA reads as TGTGCCAGCAGCCAGATCGCCTTTGGGCACAGATCCTACGAGCAGTACTTC. This codes for CASSQIAFGHRSYEQYF. The J gene is TRBJ2-7, the V gene TRBV14; no clear D gene. CDR3 length: 17 residues. CDR1 and CDR2 from the germline V gene are SGHDN and FVKESK. V was pared by 3 bases and J by 1 base, with 19 bases between. The whole variable domain, remainder taken from reference TRBV14 and TRBJ2-7, is EAGVTQFPSHSVIEKGQTVTLRCDPISGHDNLYWYRRVMGKEIKFLLHFVKESKQDESGMPNNRFLAERTGGTYSTLKVQPAELEDSGVYFCASSQIAFGHRSYEQYFGPGTRLTVT.

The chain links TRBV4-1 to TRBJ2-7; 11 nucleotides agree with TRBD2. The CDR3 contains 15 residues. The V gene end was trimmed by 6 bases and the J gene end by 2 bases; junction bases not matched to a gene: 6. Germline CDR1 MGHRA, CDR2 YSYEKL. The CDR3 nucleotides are TGCGCCAGCAGGCTAGCGGGAGGCACTCCCTACGAGCAGTACTTC. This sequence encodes CASRLAGGTPYEQYF.

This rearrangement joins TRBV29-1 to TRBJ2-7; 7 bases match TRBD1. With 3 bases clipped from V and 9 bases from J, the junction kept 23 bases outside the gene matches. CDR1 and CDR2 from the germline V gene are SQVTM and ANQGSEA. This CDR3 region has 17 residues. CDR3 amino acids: CSVDGVQGESASAWQYF. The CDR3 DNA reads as TGCAGCGTTGATGGGGTTCAGGGGGAGAGCGCTTCGGCTTGGCAGTACTTC.

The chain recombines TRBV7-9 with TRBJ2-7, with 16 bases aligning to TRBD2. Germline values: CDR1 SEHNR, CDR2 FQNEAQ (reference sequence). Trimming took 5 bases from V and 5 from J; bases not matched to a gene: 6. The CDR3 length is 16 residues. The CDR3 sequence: CASSLGLAGGNHEQYF. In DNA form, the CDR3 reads TGTGCCAGCAGCCTGGGACTAGCGGGAGGGAACCACGAGCAGTACTTC.

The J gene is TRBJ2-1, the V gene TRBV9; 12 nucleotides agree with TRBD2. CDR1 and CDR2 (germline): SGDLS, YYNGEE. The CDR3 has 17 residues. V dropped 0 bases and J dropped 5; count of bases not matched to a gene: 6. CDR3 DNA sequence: TGTGCCAGCAGCGTAGAGGTACTAGCGGGAGGACACAATGAGCAGTTCTTC. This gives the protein CASSVEVLAGGHNEQFF.

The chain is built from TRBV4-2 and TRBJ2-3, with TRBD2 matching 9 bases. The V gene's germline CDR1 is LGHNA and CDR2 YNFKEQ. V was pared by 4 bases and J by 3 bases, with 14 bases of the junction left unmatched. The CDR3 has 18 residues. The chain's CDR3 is CASSRRPTSGSGTDTQYF. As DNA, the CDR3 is TGTGCCAGCAGCCGCCGACCTACTAGCGGGTCGGGAACAGATACGCAGTATTTT.

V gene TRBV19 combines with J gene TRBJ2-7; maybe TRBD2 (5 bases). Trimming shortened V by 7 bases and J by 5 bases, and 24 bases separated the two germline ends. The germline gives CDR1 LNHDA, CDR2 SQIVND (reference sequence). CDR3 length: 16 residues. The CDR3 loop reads CASTGPGGRGFHEQYF. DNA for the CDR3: TGTGCCAGTACCGGTCCCGGCGGGCGTGGATTCCACGAGCAGTACTTC.

The CDR3 bases are TGTGCCAGCAGCGCCCTTCTTAGCGGGAGGGCCATAAATACGGATACGCAGTATTTT. Translating gives CASSALLSGRAINTDTQYF. This rearrangement joins TRBV9 to TRBJ2-3; 11 bases are a match to TRBD2. The CDR3 loop spans 19 amino acids. V was pared by 3 bases and J by 6 bases, with 18 bases of the junction left unmatched. Germline V CDR1 and CDR2: SGDLS, YYNGEE.

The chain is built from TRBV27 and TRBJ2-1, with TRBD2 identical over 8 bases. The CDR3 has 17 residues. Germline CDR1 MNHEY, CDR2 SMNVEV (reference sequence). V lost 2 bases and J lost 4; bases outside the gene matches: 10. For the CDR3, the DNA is TGTGCCAGCAGTTTAGGGGCGATGACTAGCGCATACAATGAGCAGTTCTTC. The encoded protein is CASSLGAMTSAYNEQFF.